In its sample, the clone carrying this T cell receptor (beta chain) was seen a few times. The data were taken from a study of T cells in Graves' hyperthyroidism and ophthalmopathy. The CDR3 is 13 residues long. Trimming stripped 4 bases from V and 2 bases from J, with 7 bases between. CDR1 SGDLS and CDR2 YYNGEE come from the germline V gene. It was RNA transcripts that yielded the amplified TCR beta CDR3 regions. The HTBI set primed first-round TCR CDR3 RT-PCR. One entry per CDR3 protein, called by TCRdb with MiXCR from the multiplex PCR reads. This sample has 310,000 or so distinct CDR3 sequences, with over 15% found just once. Exclusions: uncontrolled infection, other autoimmune disease, pregnancy, lactation.

The sequenced material came from blood. The TCR was taken from a woman in her sixties or seventies with Graves' ophthalmopathy. V and J are TRBV9 and TRBJ1-5; D remains unclear. The CDR3 region is CASSIHGNQPQHF. The CDR3, as DNA: TGTGCCAGCAGCATACACGGCAATCAGCCCCAGCATTTT.